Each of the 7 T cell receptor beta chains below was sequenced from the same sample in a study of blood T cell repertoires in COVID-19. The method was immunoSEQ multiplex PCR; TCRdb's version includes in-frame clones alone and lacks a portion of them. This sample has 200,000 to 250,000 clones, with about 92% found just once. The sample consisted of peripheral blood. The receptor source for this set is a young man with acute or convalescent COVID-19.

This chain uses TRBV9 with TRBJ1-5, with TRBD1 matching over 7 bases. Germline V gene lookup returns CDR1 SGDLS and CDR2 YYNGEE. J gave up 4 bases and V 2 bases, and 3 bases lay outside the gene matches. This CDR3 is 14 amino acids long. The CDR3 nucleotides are TGTGCCAGCAGCGTTGGGACAGCTAATCAGCCCCAGCATTTT. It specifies CASSVGTANQPQHF. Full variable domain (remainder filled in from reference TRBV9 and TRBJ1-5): DSGVTQTPKHLITATGQRVTLRCSPRSGDLSVYWYQQSLDQGLQFLIQYYNGEERAKGNILERFSAQQFPDLHSELNLSSLELGDSALYFCASSVGTANQPQHFGDGTRLSIL.

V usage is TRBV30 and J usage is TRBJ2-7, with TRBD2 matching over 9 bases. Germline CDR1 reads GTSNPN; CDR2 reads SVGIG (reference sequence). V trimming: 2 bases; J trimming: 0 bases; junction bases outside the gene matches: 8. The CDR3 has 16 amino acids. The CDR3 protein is CAWSTDRAGGSYEQYF. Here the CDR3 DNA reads TGTGCCTGGAGTACCGACCGAGCGGGGGGCTCCTACGAGCAGTACTTC.

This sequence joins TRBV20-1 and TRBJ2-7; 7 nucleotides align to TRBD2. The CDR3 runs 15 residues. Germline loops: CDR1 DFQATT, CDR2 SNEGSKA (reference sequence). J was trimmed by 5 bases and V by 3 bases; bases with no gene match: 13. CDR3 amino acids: CSASAGLGDRNEQYF. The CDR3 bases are TGCAGTGCTAGTGCCGGACTAGGAGATCGCAACGAGCAGTACTTC.

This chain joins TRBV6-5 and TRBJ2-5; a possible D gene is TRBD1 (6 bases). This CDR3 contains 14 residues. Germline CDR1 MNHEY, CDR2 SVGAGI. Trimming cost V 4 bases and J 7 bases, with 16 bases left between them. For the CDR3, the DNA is TGTGCCAGCAGTTTATCAGGGGAAATTGGGACCCAGTACTTC. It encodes CASSLSGEIGTQYF.

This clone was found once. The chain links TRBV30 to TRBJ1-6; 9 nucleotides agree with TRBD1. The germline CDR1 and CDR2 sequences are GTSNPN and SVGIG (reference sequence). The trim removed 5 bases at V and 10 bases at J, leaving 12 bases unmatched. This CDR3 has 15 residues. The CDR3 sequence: CAWRRSDRGASPLHF. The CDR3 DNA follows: TGTGCCTGGCGCCGTTCTGACAGGGGGGCCTCACCCCTCCACTTT.

The CDR3 DNA sequence: TGTGCCAGCAGTCCCGCCCCAACGGCAGGCTATGGCTACACCTTC. This translates into CASSPAPTAGYGYTF. The V gene is TRBV5-5, the J gene TRBJ1-2; D is ambiguous. Germline V gene lookup returns CDR1 SGHKS and CDR2 YYEKEE (reference sequence). The V end lost 5 bases, the J end lost 4 bases, and 18 bases lay between the germline ends. This CDR3 comprises 15 residues.

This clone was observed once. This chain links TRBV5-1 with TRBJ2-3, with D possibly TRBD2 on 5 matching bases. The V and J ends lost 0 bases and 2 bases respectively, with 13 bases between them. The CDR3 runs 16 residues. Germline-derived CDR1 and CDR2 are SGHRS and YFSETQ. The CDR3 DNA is TGCGCCAGCAGCTTGGCCACGGGGTCCCCCACAGATACGCAGTATTTT. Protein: CASSLATGSPTDTQYF.